The clone carrying this T cell receptor beta chain came up many times. Its antigen is unknown. The sample comes from a study of T cells in Graves' hyperthyroidism and ophthalmopathy. Study results and caveats: From stable hyperthyroidism, ophthalmopathy was separated by a 13 V-J model.

TCR beta CDR3 regions were amplified from RNA transcripts. First-round RT-PCR with HTBI primers amplified the TCR CDR3 region. TCRdb redid the calling of the multiplex PCR reads with MiXCR, one entry per CDR3 protein. The sample yields about 52,000 distinct CDR3 sequences, roughly 50% seen once. The length of the CDR3 is 13 residues. Trimming took 0 bases from V and 0 from J, leaving 4 bases between them. Per germline, CDR1 SGDLS and CDR2 YYNGEE. The chain joins TRBV9 to TRBJ2-7, with D hard to call. This receptor was taken from a woman between 45 and 65 years old with Graves' ophthalmopathy. Sequencing was done on a sample of blood. The CDR3 region is CASSVGSSYEQYF. The CDR3 DNA sequence: TGTGCCAGCAGCGTAGGCTCCTCCTACGAGCAGTACTTC.